The 7 T cell receptor beta chains below were found in one sample sequenced in a study of T cells in Graves' hyperthyroidism and ophthalmopathy. Template material for amplifying TCR beta CDR3 regions consisted of RNA transcripts. The study used the HTBI primer set for a first-round RT-PCR of the TCR CDR3. TCRdb redid the calling of the multiplex PCR reads with MiXCR, one entry per CDR3 protein. The sample has some 270,000 distinct CDR3 sequences, around 24% seen once. What was sequenced was blood. The receptor source for this set is a woman aged 40 to 49 with Graves' ophthalmopathy.

Many counts were recorded for this clonotype. The chain links TRBV6-1 to TRBJ2-7; 10 nucleotides match TRBD2. Germline values: CDR1 MNHNS, CDR2 SASEGT. CDR3 length equals 16 residues. V dropped 2 bases and J dropped 0; count of bases not matched to a gene: 4. The CDR3 is CASSERASGSSYEQYF. The CDR3 coding sequence is TGTGCCAGCAGTGAACGAGCTAGCGGGAGCTCCTACGAGCAGTACTTC.

The chain uses TRBV28 and TRBJ1-2; D gene unclear. V shed 7 bases and J shed 7 bases, with 16 bases lying between them. Germline CDR1 and CDR2: MDHEN and SYDVKM. This CDR3 region has 13 residues. The CDR3 DNA is TGTGCCAGCACCACCGGGAGCGATCGTGGCTACACCTTC. Translated: CASTTGSDRGYTF.

The chain carries TRBV27 and TRBJ1-5; TRBD1 matches 9 bases. Unmatched junction bases numbered 6, after V lost 8 bases and J lost 4 bases. Germline assignment: CDR1 MNHEY and CDR2 SMNVEV (reference sequence). This CDR3 has 14 amino acids. CDR3 sequence reads: CASRDRVSNQPQHF. The CDR3 coding sequence is TGTGCCAGCCGGGACAGGGTATCAAATCAGCCCCAGCATTTT.

The V call is TRBV29-1, the J call TRBJ2-5, with TRBD2 identical over 7 bases. The germline gives CDR1 SQVTM, CDR2 ANQGSEA. There are 13 residues in the CDR3. J was trimmed by 5 bases and V by 4 bases; bases with no gene match: 7. The CDR3 here is CSVVRREMETQYF. In DNA form, the CDR3 reads TGCAGCGTTGTCCGGCGGGAGATGGAGACCCAGTACTTC.

This clonotype was seen a handful of times. V usage is TRBV9 and J usage is TRBJ2-1; D unclear. From germline, CDR1 is SGDLS and CDR2 YYNGEE. Trimming left V 0 bases short and J 3 bases short, with 7 bases between. There are 14 residues in the CDR3. The DNA of the CDR3 is TGTGCCAGCAGCGTAGGGGTGGGCTACAATGAGCAGTTCTTC. This codes for CASSVGVGYNEQFF.

This clonotype has ten or more counts. This chain links TRBV28 with TRBJ1-1; TRBD1 aligns across 7 bases. The CDR3 extends over 16 amino acids. The germline V gene encodes CDR1 MDHEN and CDR2 SYDVKM. V lost 5 bases to trimming and J lost 1 base; unmatched junction nucleotides: 10. The CDR3 region is CASSQDRLFKNTEAFF. The CDR3 region has the DNA TGTGCCAGCAGTCAGGACAGGCTGTTTAAGAACACTGAAGCTTTCTTT.

This clonotype occurred many times. V and J are TRBV2 and TRBJ2-5, with 7 nucleotides matching TRBD2. CDR1 is SNHLY, CDR2 FYNNEI, per germline. The CDR3 runs to 15 residues. The trim removed 5 bases at V and 4 bases at J, leaving 10 bases unmatched. The CDR3 nucleotides are TGTGCCAGCAGTTTGAAGCGGGATCTGGTAGAGACCCAGTACTTC. This encodes CASSLKRDLVETQYF.